This T cell receptor (beta chain) was found in a study of shared clonotypes between healthy human individuals (TCRdb year 2020). Regarding the complete study: The cohort included three men and a couple of women between 18 and 49 years of age. Per donor, three plates each were used for CD4 naive and CD4 memory, two for CD8 naive, and one for CD8 memory. To estimate repertoire size and how much clonotypes are shared between individuals, the study performed deep sequencing of blood TCR repertoires from about 5 healthy adults. Libraries were prepared and TCR repertoires were sequenced by different laboratories using diverse techniques, in order to increase sequencing depth and limit assay-specific biases. Leukapheresis yielded between about 0.94 and 8.9 billion PBMCs per donor. The investigation overall reported the following: Clonotypes shared by all four sorted-subset donors showed higher generation probabilities than non-shared clonotypes. The small number of donors limited the genetic and exposure-history diversity represented. Only blood was sampled, and tissue TCR repertoires likely differ from those in blood. Pairwise subsampling led to the expectation that sequencing depth would affect the degree of clonotype sharing among donors. Sharing across several donors was observed for about 5% of naive CD4, 3% to 3.5% of naive CD8, about 2.3% of memory CD4, and 0.4% of memory CD8 clonotypes. Larger estimated clonotype richness was generally found for naive subsets than for memory subsets. Incomplete sequencing was indicated by rarefaction of sorted-subset datasets, despite the large sequencing depth.

TCR CDR3 regions were amplified from genomic DNA by multiplex PCR using the deep immunoSEQ assay. Extracted genomic DNA from each cell subset was distributed evenly across all wells of several immunoSEQ 96-well plates, and each plate was treated as a replicate. For sorted subsets, each replicate PCR was loaded with approximately 190 ng genomic DNA, equivalent to 30,000 or so T cell genomes. The purified libraries were quantified using a Qubit 3.0 fluorometer, sized with a Bioanalyzer 2100, and then quantified again using the KAPA Library Quantification kit. A separate single-read 150-cycle Illumina NextSeq 550 flow cell was used to sequence each immunoSEQ 96-well plate. In the authors' own workflow: Because the immunoSEQ output included only junctional sequences and no quality scores, the filtering could not be the same as the filtering used for full-length reads. To assign V/J genes and CDR3, sequences were annotated using PyIR, a Python wrapper for IgBLAST v1.9, with IMGT germline references. Reads with weak V/J assignments (E-value above 1e-6), missing CDR3, stop codons, out-of-frame junctions, or ambiguous translated residues were removed. A V3J clonotype was defined by an identical inferred V gene, J gene, and CDR3 amino acid sequence. The percentage overlap between two repertoires was calculated by dividing the number of shared unique clonotypes by the size of the smaller repertoire. Richness of each repertoire was evaluated using RTK rarefaction, the Chao1 estimator, and Recon v2.1 estimates of unobserved clonotypes. OLGA was used to compute generation probabilities for all TCRbeta clonotypes that the gDNA method yielded from a few donors. TCRdb retrieved this table from immuneACCESS and kept in-frame rearrangements only. Not all clones are present; in checked studies, unresolved V genes account for under half, and no reason is known for the remainder. V, J and clone size were drawn from that table, and D and trimming were deduced from the DNA. The sample table holds roughly 2,300,000 clones, of which less than 95% were seen once. Of the sample, approximately 0.39% is held by the ten largest clones.

Unmatched junction bases come to 11, with V trimmed by 2 bases and J by 9 bases. Reading the germline V gene gives CDR1 SGHTA and CDR2 FQGTGA. CDR3 length: 16 amino acids, cysteine to phenylalanine. Only CDR3 DNA is held: 48 bases, read in frame from base 1. The donors were healthy, HIV-negative adults who had no recently reported acute infections or vaccinations. Only Caucasian adults living in Nashville, Tennessee, USA were represented among the donors. Magnetic negative selection was used to enrich CD4+ T cells, after which naive cells were positively selected on CD45RA and the negative fraction became the memory subset. Blood was collected by leukapheresis, and PBMCs were isolated by Ficoll-Histopaque density gradient centrifugation and then cryopreserved in liquid nitrogen vapor phase. Analytical flow cytometry was used to check the purity and quantity of every magnetically sorted T cell population. Each sorted fraction had its genomic DNA isolated and then quantified by UV absorbance on a Nanodrop 2000c.

Note on this clone: The antigen it binds to is not known. No clone much larger than this one lies a single base away; base qualities are absent.

This receptor chain uses TRBV7-3 and TRBJ2-1, with 9 central nucleotides matching TRBD2. The clonotype comes from a man between 18 and 29 years old in good health. Some clones in this sample may be carry-over from other donors' samples. The sequenced sample was naive CD4+ T cells from PBMCs. The sample's cell subset or site, from its label and the paper: CD45RA+ positively selected. The CDR3 in this case is CASSLLAGVTLGEQFF. The DNA sequence follows: TGTGCCAGCAGCTTATTAGCGGGAGTTACCCTCGGTGAGCAGTTCTTC. Beyond the CDR3, the reference TRBV7-3 and TRBJ2-1 genes provide the residues; the full variable domain reads: GAGVSQTPSNKVTEKGKYVELRCDPISGHTALYWYRQSLGQGPEFLIYFQGTGAADDSGLPNDRFFAVRPEGSVSTLKIQRTERGDSAVYLCASSLLAGVTLGEQFFGPGTRLTVL.